The 5 T cell receptor beta chains below all came from one sample that was sequenced in a study of cytomegalovirus exposure and HLA in healthy donors. 13 Jbeta primers and 60 Vbeta primers were used for the PCR. The data were produced by immunoSEQ multiplex PCR, yet TCRdb's version contains in-frame clones alone and is incomplete. The table includes more than 150,000 clones, approximately 88% detected once. The sample was PBMCs. These receptors all stem from a young woman in good health and CMV-seronegative.

The rearrangement joins TRBV11-2 to TRBJ1-3; D possibly corresponds to TRBD1 (6 bases). Trimming left V 0 bases short and J 8 bases short, with 8 bases between. This CDR3 is 13 amino acids long. CDR1 and CDR2 (germline): SGHAT, FQNNGV. The CDR3 reads CASSLDPGDTIYF. CDR3 nucleotides: TGTGCCAGCAGCTTAGATCCAGGGGACACCATATATTTT. Full variable domain (outside the CDR3, taken from reference TRBV11-2 and TRBJ1-3): EAGVAQSPRYKIIEKRQSVAFWCNPISGHATLYWYQQILGQGPKLLIQFQNNGVVDDSQLPKDRFSAERLKGVDSTLKIQPAKLEDSAVYLCASSLDPGDTIYFGEGSWLTVV.

This clone turned up a few times. The chain employs TRBV7-3 and TRBJ2-3, with 9 bases fitting TRBD2. This CDR3 region has 16 residues. Germline-derived CDR1 and CDR2 are SGHTA and FQGTGA. With 1 base clipped from V and 5 bases from J, the junction kept 7 bases outside the gene matches. CDR3 nucleotide sequence: TGTGCCAGCAGCTTAAGGCGCGGGGGGGCCATAGATACGCAGTATTTT. Translating gives CASSLRRGGAIDTQYF.

The chain employs TRBV10-3 and TRBJ2-3; 10 nucleotides match TRBD1. This CDR3 is built from 15 residues. With 2 bases clipped from V and 4 bases from J, the junction kept 3 bases outside the gene matches. Germline V lookup: CDR1 ENHRY, CDR2 SYGVKD. CDR3: CAISEPGQGADTQYF. CDR3 DNA sequence: TGTGCCATCAGTGAGCCCGGACAGGGGGCAGATACGCAGTATTTT.

The chain links TRBV6-1 to TRBJ2-5, with 7 positions matching TRBD1. The germline V gene has CDR1 MNHNS and CDR2 SASEGT. CDR3 length: 13 residues. After removal of 5 bases from V and 7 bases from J, the junction contained 7 bases not matched to a gene. CDR3 coding DNA: TGTGCCAGCAGTCCCACAGGGGTCGGGACCCAGTACTTC. This sequence encodes CASSPTGVGTQYF.

This chain uses TRBV11-3 with TRBJ2-1; weak D call: TRBD2 (6 bases). This CDR3 has 15 amino acids. Trimming left V 5 bases short and J 4 bases short, with 15 bases between. CDR1 is SGHNT, CDR2 YENEEA, per germline. The CDR3 reads CASSTRGLLYNEQFF. Here the CDR3 DNA reads TGTGCCAGCAGCACCCGGGGACTTCTTTACAATGAGCAGTTCTTC.